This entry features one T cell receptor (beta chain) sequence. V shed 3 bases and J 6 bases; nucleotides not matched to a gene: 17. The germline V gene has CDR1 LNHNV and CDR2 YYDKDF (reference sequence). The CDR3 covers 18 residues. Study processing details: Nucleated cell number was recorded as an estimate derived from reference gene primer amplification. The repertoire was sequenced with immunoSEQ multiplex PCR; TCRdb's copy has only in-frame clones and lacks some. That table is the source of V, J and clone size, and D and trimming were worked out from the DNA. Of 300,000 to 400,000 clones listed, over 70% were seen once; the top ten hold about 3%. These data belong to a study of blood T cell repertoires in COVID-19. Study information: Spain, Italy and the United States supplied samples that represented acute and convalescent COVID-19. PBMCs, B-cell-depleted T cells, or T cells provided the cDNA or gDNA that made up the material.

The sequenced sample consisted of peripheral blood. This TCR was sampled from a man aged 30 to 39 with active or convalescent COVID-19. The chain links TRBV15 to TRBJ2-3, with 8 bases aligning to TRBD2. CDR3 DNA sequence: TGTGCCACCAGCAGCCCCCCCGGGGGGCGGGAGGCCCCCGATACGCAGTATTTT. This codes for CATSSPPGGREAPDTQYF.